This T cell receptor beta chain was found in a study of blood T cell repertoires in COVID-19. Per the authors' pipeline: By means of reference gene primer amplification, nucleated cell counts were estimated. The repertoire was sequenced with immunoSEQ multiplex PCR; TCRdb's copy has only in-frame clones and lacks some. V, J and clone size derive from that table, while D and trimming were established from the DNA sequence. Of a few hundred thousand clones in the sample, approximately 87% were seen once. Germline V CDR1 and CDR2: SQVTM, ANQGSEA. V was pared by 6 bases and J by 1 base, with 15 bases between. This CDR3 comprises 14 residues.

The specimen was peripheral blood. V is TRBV29-1 and J is TRBJ1-1; D is perhaps TRBD1 (5 bases). This TCR was recovered from a man in his 60s who had recovered from COVID-19. As DNA, the CDR3 is TGCAGCGTACGCCGTGGGGGGGGGAACACTGAAGCTTTCTTT. It translates to CSVRRGGGNTEAFF.